The 16 T cell receptor beta chains below come from one sample, sequenced in a study of T cells after posttransplantation cyclophosphamide. A marrow graft followed busulfan-fludarabine conditioning, with cyclophosphamide on days +3 and +4. Assay: immunoSEQ multiplex PCR; the TCRdb copy retains only in-frame clones and omits some. The data show more than 10,000 clones, about 82% seen once. The source was PBMCs, collected around 2,000 days after allogeneic stem cell transplant with posttransplant cyclophosphamide. These receptors originate from a female patient aged 45 to 65 who received an allogeneic stem cell transplant from a related donor, was CMV-positive, and had no GVHD. Part of the T cell pool may stem from the graft donor.

The chain recombines TRBV30 with TRBJ2-3; D ambiguous. This CDR3 is 13 amino acids long. Trimming took 4 bases from V and 6 from J, leaving 14 bases between them. Germline assignment: CDR1 GTSNPN and CDR2 SVGIG (reference sequence). CDR3 bases: TGTGCCTGGATAGGAGATCTCGCGGATACGCAGTATTTT. Translating it yields CAWIGDLADTQYF.

This sequence joins TRBV27 and TRBJ2-3, with D tentatively TRBD2 (6 bases). The germline V gene encodes CDR1 MNHEY and CDR2 SMNVEV (reference sequence). CDR3 length: 16 amino acids. V shed 3 bases and J shed 2 bases, with 15 bases lying between them. The DNA of the CDR3 is TGTGCCAGCAGTTTTGCGGGAAGGGTTTCCACAGATACGCAGTATTTT. Protein sequence: CASSFAGRVSTDTQYF.

The chain couples TRBV5-1 to TRBJ2-3; 10 nucleotides match TRBD2. The CDR3 runs to 17 residues. The ends lost 4 bases at V and 0 bases at J; junction bases unmatched: 8. CDR1 and CDR2 from the germline V gene are SGHRS and YFSETQ. The CDR3 protein is CASSTVGLAASTDTQYF. As DNA, the CDR3 is TGCGCCAGCAGCACAGTTGGACTAGCGGCTAGCACAGATACGCAGTATTTT.

Here the CDR3 reads CASSLTRDTEAFF. DNA of the CDR3: TGTGCCAGCAGCTTAACCAGGGACACTGAAGCTTTCTTT. J is TRBJ1-1 and V is TRBV7-3; maybe TRBD1 (5 bases). The CDR3 covers 13 residues. Trimming cost V 0 bases and J 3 bases, with 5 bases left between them. CDR1 is SGHTA and CDR2 is FQGTGA in the germline V gene.

The rearrangement joins TRBV4-2 to TRBJ1-1, with D unclear. CDR1 and CDR2 from the germline V gene are LGHNA and YNFKEQ. This CDR3 region has 15 residues. The V and J ends lost 1 base and 6 bases respectively, with 15 bases between them. CDR3 coding DNA: TGTGCCAGCAGCCAAGTTAGTTCGATTTTGGCTGAAGCTTTCTTT. Translated, it gives CASSQVSSILAEAFF.

The rearrangement links TRBV18 to TRBJ2-7; D unresolved. The CDR3 length is 11 residues. The V end lost 6 bases, the J end lost 2 bases, and 5 bases lay between the germline ends. CDR1 and CDR2 from the germline V gene are KGHSH and LQKENI. CDR3 coding DNA: TGTGCCAGCTCCTTAGCCTACGAGCAGTACTTC. The encoded protein is CASSLAYEQYF.

The genes are TRBV4-1 and TRBJ2-2, with D perhaps matching TRBD1 (5 bases). Germline-derived CDR1 and CDR2 are MGHRA and YSYEKL. V lost 2 bases and J 0 bases, leaving 7 bases between the germline ends. The CDR3 covers 15 residues. CDR3 region: CASSQQQANTGELFF. The CDR3, as DNA: TGCGCCAGCAGCCAACAACAGGCGAACACCGGGGAGCTGTTTTTT.

V gene TRBV9 combines with J gene TRBJ2-1, with 7 positions matching TRBD1. CDR3 length equals 16 residues. The V gene end was trimmed by 4 bases and the J gene end by 5 bases; junction bases not matched to a gene: 12. CDR1 is SGDLS, CDR2 YYNGEE, per germline. CDR3: CASSSAWDRRNNEQFF. For the CDR3, the DNA is TGTGCCAGCAGCTCAGCCTGGGACAGACGAAACAATGAGCAGTTCTTC.

The chain joins TRBV29-1 to TRBJ1-1; 10 positions agree with TRBD1. V gave up 6 bases and J gave up 11 bases; unmatched junction bases: 9. Germline V gene lookup returns CDR1 SQVTM and CDR2 ANQGSEA. The CDR3 sequence is 12 residues long. The CDR3 here is CSVDRGLQPAFF. CDR3 DNA: TGCAGCGTCGACAGGGGGCTTCAACCCGCTTTCTTT.

This sequence joins TRBV30 and TRBJ2-7; D is uncertain. Germline CDR1 reads GTSNPN; CDR2 reads SVGIG (reference sequence). V dropped 2 bases and J dropped 1 base, with 9 bases sitting between them. The CDR3 runs to 13 residues. The CDR3: CAWSPLRSYEQYF. The CDR3 coding sequence is TGTGCCTGGAGTCCTCTTCGGTCCTACGAGCAGTACTTC.

J is TRBJ2-1 and V is TRBV27; 7 bases fit TRBD1. The V gene's germline CDR1 is MNHEY and CDR2 SMNVEV (reference sequence). V lost 5 bases, J lost 11 bases, and 12 bases stayed unmatched. The CDR3 is made up of 14 amino acids. The CDR3 sequence: CASSAGTDFFQQFF. Written as DNA, the CDR3 is TGTGCCAGCAGTGCCGGGACAGACTTCTTCCAGCAGTTCTTC.

This chain connects TRBV19 to TRBJ2-7; D gene unclear. The V and J ends lost 3 bases and 3 bases respectively, with 9 bases between them. The CDR3 has 13 amino acids. Germline CDR1 LNHDA, CDR2 SQIVND (reference sequence). The CDR3 loop reads CASSISWFYEQYF. As DNA, the CDR3 is TGTGCCAGTAGTATTAGTTGGTTCTACGAGCAGTACTTC.

V is TRBV27 and J is TRBJ2-7; D gene uncertain. CDR1 and CDR2 from the germline V gene are MNHEY and SMNVEV (reference sequence). The CDR3 has 13 amino acids. The germline V and J ends were trimmed by 6 bases and 2 bases, with 11 bases remaining between them. CDR3 DNA sequence: TGTGCCAGCAGACCCACTGCCGCCTACGAGCAGTACTTC. This encodes CASRPTAAYEQYF.

The genes are TRBV7-2 and TRBJ1-4, with D hard to call. From germline, CDR1 is SGHTA and CDR2 FQGNSA. CDR3 length: 13 residues. The germline V and J ends were trimmed by 0 bases and 5 bases, with 4 bases remaining between them. This CDR3 reads CASSLARNEKLFF. Here the CDR3 DNA reads TGTGCCAGCAGCTTAGCGCGGAATGAAAAACTGTTTTTT.

The rearrangement joins TRBV6-1 to TRBJ2-1; possible D gene TRBD2, 5 bases. The CDR3 runs to 15 residues. Trimming shortened V by 5 bases and J by 0 bases, and 11 bases separated the two germline ends. CDR1 is MNHNS and CDR2 is SASEGT in the germline V gene. CDR3 DNA sequence: TGTGCCAGCAGTCCCGGGGTGAGCTCCTACAATGAGCAGTTCTTC. The encoded protein is CASSPGVSSYNEQFF.

This clone was counted once. The chain links TRBV6-1 to TRBJ1-2; 11 positions match TRBD1. CDR1 and CDR2 (germline): MNHNS, SASEGT. CDR3 size: 15 residues. The V gene end was trimmed by 4 bases and the J gene end by 2 bases; junction bases not matched to a gene: 3. CDR3 residues: CASSARDRGNYGYTF. The CDR3 bases are TGTGCCAGCAGTGCGAGGGACAGGGGGAACTATGGCTACACCTTC.